This T cell receptor beta chain appears in the sequencing data of a study of T cells in Graves' hyperthyroidism and ophthalmopathy (dated 2019 in TCRdb). Notes on the research overall: Peripheral blood samples were taken at initial diagnosis, before any treatment was given. TCR V-J signatures able to tell the groups apart were searched for in a discovery cohort of 90 to 100 patients, of whom fewer than 45 had Graves' ophthalmopathy and some 60 had stable Graves' hyperthyroidism. An independent validation cohort of around 19 hyperthyroidism patients and approximately 17 patients who later progressed to ophthalmopathy tested prospective prediction of ophthalmopathy. The 90 or so discovery patients were randomly split 7:3 into training and test sets. The study also compared thyroid tissue and blood T-cell repertoires from five or six Graves' hyperthyroidism patients. Once sampling was done, hyperthyroidism patients were given methimazole at a starting dose of 30 mg daily, whereas ophthalmopathy patients were given high-dose intravenous methylprednisolone. The paper describes TCR Vbeta CDR3 sequencing of 140 or so peripheral blood samples, made up of 40 to 45 ophthalmopathy patients, roughly 72 hyperthyroidism patients and 17 progressor patients.

Study-wide findings and limitations: During validation, the model predicted progression to ophthalmopathy a median of approximately six months ahead of onset, with around 65% sensitivity and 72% to 80% specificity. Sample size was not statistically predetermined, and investigators were not blinded to group allocation. Most expanded thyroid clonotypes (frequency above 0.001) were also detected in blood, suggesting blood repertoires may reflect thyroid immune responses. A 13 V-J signature model separated ophthalmopathy from stable hyperthyroidism, with approximately 87% sensitivity and 81.08% specificity in cross-validation and 80%/75% in testing.

The CDR1 and CDR2 encoded by the germline V gene are MDHEN and SYDVKM. Counted from cysteine to phenylalanine, this CDR3 has 13 amino acids. The kept DNA is CDR3 alone, 39 bases in frame from the first base. Deletion took 7 bases off V and 3 bases off J, with a span of 13 bases between the germline ends. Moderately to severely active disease, a Clinical Activity Score of at least 3, a NOSPECS grade of at least 4, and a duration under 3 months were present in ophthalmopathy patients. The study excluded patients with uncontrolled infections, other autoimmune diseases, pregnancy or lactation. Diagnoses were based on clinical symptoms, serum thyroxine and TRAb, thyroid ultrasound and orbital computed tomography. PBMCs were isolated from more than 9 ml of fresh peripheral blood by Ficoll-Paque density gradient centrifugation. Total RNA was extracted with Trizol reagent, and quality was checked on an Agilent 2100 Bioanalyzer.

The TCR beta CDR3 regions were amplified from the RNA transcripts. For the first round of RT-PCR on the TCR CDR3, the HTBI primer set was used together with the Qiagen OneStep RT-PCR kit. Libraries were constructed in a second round of multiplex PCR, after which size selection and purification were carried out. Paired-end sequencing of the libraries was performed with 100 bp reads on an Illumina HiSeq2000. For the original study's pipeline: SOAPnuke was used to process the raw data, with reads discarded if the reads contained adapters or uncalled bases, had a mean Phred below 15, or lacked an exact constant-primer or identifier match. COPE v1.2.5 was used to merge the high-quality paired reads, and each unique nucleotide sequence was defined as a clonotype. Clonotypes were aligned to IMGT TRBV, TRBD and TRBJ reference segments using MiTCR v1.1. The analysis included only V-J combinations with a frequency above 0.0001, which together covered 99% to 99.2% of the repertoires. The TCS score was defined as F50 (clonal expansion) divided by E x V (chaos), with BLOSUM62-based TCRdist calculated between CDR3 peptides within each V-J. Welch's t-statistics and random forest reduced approximately 520 V-J features to some 14, which were used in a naive Bayes classifier (R e1071). Using fastp trimming at Q25 and MiXCR clonotype assembly, TCRdb reanalyzed the public sequencing data and kept in-frame beta chains. Records with the same CDR3 protein are collapsed into one entry carrying the most frequent genes and DNA. The V and J calls follow TCRdb's processing rather than the paper's. This sample holds about 640,000 distinct CDR3 sequences; roughly 15% were observed only once. The ten largest clones take up about 12% of the sample.

This clonotype occurred many times. The antigen it recognizes is unknown. No much larger clone is present one base from it, and per-base qualities are unavailable. Material: blood. This sequence originates from a woman aged 50 to 60 with Graves' ophthalmopathy. Recombination connected TRBV28 to TRBJ2-7; the D gene cannot be named for sure. The nucleotide sequence reads TGTGCCAGCAATACTCCGGGCCACTACGAGCAGTACTTC. Translated, this gives CASNTPGHYEQYF.